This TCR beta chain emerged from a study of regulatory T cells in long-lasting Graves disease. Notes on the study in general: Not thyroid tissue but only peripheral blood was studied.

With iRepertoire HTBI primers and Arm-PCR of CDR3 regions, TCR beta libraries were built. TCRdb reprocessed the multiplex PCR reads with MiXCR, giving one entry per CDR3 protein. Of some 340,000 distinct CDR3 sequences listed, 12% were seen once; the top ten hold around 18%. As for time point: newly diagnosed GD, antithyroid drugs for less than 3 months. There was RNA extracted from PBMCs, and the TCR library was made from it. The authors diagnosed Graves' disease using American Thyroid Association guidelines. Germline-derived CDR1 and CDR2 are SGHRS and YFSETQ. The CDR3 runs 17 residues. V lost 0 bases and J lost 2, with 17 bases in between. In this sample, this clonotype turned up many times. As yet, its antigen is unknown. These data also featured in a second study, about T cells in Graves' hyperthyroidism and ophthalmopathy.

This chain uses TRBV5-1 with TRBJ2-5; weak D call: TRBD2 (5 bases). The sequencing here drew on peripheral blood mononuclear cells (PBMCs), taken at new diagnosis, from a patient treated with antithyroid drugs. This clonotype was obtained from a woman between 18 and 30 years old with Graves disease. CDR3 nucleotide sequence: TGCGCCAGCAGCTTGGCGAGGGCCGGAGGCCTTCAAGAGACCCAGTACTTC. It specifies CASSLARAGGLQETQYF.